This T cell receptor (beta chain) was found in a study of cytomegalovirus exposure and HLA in healthy donors. 60 Vbeta and 13 Jbeta primers were used in PCR. The repertoire was sequenced with immunoSEQ multiplex PCR; TCRdb's copy has only in-frame clones and lacks some. The data show some 150,000 clones, roughly three quarters seen once. The CDR3 contains 16 residues. CDR1 MRHNA and CDR2 SNTAGT come from the germline V gene. With V trimmed by 2 bases and J by 5 bases, 6 bases remained unmatched. The sample consisted of PBMCs. This receptor was taken from a man younger than 45 in good health and CMV-seropositive. The rearrangement links TRBV6-4 to TRBJ2-4, with 10 bases fitting TRBD2. The CDR3 loop reads CASSDRASGSQNIQYF. In DNA, the CDR3 is TGTGCCAGCAGTGACCGGGCTAGCGGGAGCCAAAACATTCAGTACTTC.